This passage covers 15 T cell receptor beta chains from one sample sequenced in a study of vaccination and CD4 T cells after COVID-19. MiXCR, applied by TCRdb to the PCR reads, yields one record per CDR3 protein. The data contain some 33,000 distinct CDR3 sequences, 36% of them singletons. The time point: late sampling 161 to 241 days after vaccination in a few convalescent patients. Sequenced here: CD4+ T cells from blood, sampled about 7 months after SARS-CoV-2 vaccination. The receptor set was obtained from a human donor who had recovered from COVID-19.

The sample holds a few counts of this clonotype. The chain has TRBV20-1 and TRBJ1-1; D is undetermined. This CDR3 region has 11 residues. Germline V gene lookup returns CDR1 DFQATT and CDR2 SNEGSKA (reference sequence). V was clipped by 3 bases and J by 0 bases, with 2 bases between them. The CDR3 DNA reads TGCAGTGCTAGGCTGAACACTGAAGCTTTCTTT. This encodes CSARLNTEAFF.

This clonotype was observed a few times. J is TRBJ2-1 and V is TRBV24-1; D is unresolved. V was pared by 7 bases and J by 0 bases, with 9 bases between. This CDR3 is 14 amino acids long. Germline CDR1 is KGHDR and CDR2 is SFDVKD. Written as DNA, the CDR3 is TGTGCCACCAGATCCCAGAGCTCCTACAATGAGCAGTTCTTC. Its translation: CATRSQSSYNEQFF.

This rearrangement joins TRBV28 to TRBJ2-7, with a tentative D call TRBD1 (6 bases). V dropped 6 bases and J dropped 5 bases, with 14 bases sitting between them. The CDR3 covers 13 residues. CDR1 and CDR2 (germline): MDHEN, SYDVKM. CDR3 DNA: TGTGCCAGCAGCATCAGGGGTAACCACGAGCAGTACTTC. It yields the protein CASSIRGNHEQYF.

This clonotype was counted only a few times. The CDR3 region is CASSKPIAGWETQYF. CDR3 sequence (DNA): TGTGCCAGCAGCAAACCCATAGCGGGTTGGGAGACCCAGTACTTC. V usage is TRBV6-1 and J usage is TRBJ2-5; 7 bases are a match to TRBD2. J was trimmed by 5 bases and V by 6 bases; bases with no gene match: 12. The CDR3 is 15 residues long. Per the germline V gene, CDR1 is MNHNS and CDR2 is SASEGT.

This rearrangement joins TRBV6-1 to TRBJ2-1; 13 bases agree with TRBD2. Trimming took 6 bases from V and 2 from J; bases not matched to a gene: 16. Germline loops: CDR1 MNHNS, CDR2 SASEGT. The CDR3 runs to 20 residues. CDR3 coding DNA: TGTGCCAGCAGCTCCCAGGGCCCCCGACTAGCGGGGGGCCCCTACAATGAGCAGTTCTTC. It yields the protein CASSSQGPRLAGGPYNEQFF.

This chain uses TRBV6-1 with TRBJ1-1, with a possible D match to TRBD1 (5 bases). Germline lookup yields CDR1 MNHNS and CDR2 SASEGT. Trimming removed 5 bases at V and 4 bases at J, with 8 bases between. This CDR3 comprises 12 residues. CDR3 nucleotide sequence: TGTGCCAGCAGTCACCAGGGCACTGAAGCTTTCTTT. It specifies CASSHQGTEAFF.

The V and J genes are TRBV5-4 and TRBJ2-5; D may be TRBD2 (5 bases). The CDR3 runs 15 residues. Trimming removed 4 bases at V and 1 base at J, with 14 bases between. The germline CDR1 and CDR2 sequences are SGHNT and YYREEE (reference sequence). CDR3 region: CASSHQPGSQETQYF. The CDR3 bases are TGTGCCAGCAGCCACCAGCCGGGAAGCCAAGAGACCCAGTACTTC.

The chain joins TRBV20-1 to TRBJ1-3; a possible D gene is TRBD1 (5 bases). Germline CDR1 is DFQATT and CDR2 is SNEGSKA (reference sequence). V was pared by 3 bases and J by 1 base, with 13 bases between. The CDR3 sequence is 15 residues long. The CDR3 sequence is CSASIWGGSGNTIYF. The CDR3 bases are TGCAGTGCTAGTATTTGGGGGGGGTCTGGAAACACCATATATTTT.

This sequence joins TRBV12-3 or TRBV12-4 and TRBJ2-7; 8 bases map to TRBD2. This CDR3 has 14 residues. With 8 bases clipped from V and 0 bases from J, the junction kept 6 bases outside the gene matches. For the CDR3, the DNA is TGTGCCAGCCGGAGAGCGGGAGTCTCCTACGAGCAGTACTTC. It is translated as CASRRAGVSYEQYF.

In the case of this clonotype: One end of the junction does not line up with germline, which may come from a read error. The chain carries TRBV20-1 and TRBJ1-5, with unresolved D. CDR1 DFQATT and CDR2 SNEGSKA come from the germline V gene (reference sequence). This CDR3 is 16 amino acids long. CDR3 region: CSARVGSGYSNQSQHF. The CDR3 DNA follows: TGCAGTGCTAGGGTGGGCAGCGGATATAGCAATCAGTCCCAGCATTTT.

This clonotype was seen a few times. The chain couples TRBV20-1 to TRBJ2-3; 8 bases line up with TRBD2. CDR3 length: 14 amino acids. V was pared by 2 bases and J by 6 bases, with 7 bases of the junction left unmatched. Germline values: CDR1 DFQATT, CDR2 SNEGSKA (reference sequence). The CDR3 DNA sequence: TGCAGTGCTAGAAAAGCGGGAGCTGGGGATACGCAGTATTTT. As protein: CSARKAGAGDTQYF.

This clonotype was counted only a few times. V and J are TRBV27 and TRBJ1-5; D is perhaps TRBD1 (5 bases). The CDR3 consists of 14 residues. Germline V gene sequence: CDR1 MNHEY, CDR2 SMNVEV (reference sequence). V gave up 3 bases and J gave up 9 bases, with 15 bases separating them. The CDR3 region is CASSLGQGVGPQHF. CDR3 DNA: TGTGCCAGCAGTTTGGGCCAGGGAGTCGGGCCCCAGCATTTT.

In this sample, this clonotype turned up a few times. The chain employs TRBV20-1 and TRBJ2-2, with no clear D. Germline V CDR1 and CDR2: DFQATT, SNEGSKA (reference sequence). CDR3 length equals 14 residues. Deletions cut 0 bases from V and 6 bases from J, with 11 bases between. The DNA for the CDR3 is TGCAGTGCTAGAGAATTAACCCGCCCCGGGGAGCTGTTTTTT. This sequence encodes CSARELTRPGELFF.

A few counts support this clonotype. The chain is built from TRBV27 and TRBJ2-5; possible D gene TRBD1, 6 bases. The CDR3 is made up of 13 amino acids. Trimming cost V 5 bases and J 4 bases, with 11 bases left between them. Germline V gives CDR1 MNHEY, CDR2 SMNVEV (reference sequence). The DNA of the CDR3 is TGTGCCAGCAGTCCCGAAGGGGGAGAGACCCAGTACTTC. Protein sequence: CASSPEGGETQYF.

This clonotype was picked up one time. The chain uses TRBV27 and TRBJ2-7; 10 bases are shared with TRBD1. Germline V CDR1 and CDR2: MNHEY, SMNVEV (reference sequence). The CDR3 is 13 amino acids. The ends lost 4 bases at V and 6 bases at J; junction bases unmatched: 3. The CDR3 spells CASSSGTGVEQYF. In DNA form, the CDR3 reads TGTGCCAGCAGTTCCGGGACAGGGGTCGAGCAGTACTTC.